One T cell receptor (beta chain) is described in this entry. As yet, its antigen is unknown. This record comes from a study of response to subunit inactivated influenza vaccine. Study observations and caveats: It was the authors' suggestion that each seasonal influenza vaccination recruits few new T cells.

This CDR3 comprises 16 residues. Germline CDR1 is MNHEY and CDR2 is SMNVEV (reference sequence). V shed 2 bases, J shed 6 bases, and the junction held 9 bases outside the gene matches. TCRdb independently ran MiXCR on the RT-PCR reads; one entry per CDR3 protein. The sample has 650,000 to 700,000 distinct CDR3 sequences; roughly 14% are singletons. The chain has TRBV27 and TRBJ2-2; 7 bases map to TRBD1. This specimen consisted of PBMCs from blood, obtained 11 to 12 days after vaccination. The receptor comes from a man in his forties or fifties who received an inactivated influenza vaccine. For the CDR3, the DNA is TGTGCCAGCAGTTTACGCCAGGGGGTATCCCCCGGGGAGCTGTTTTTT. It specifies CASSLRQGVSPGELFF.